Below are 27 T cell receptor beta chains sequenced from a single sample in a study of blood T cell repertoires in COVID-19. TCRdb's table, derived via immunoSEQ multiplex PCR, lists solely in-frame clones and lacks some. The sample comprises some 120,000 clones, around 86% of which are singletons, and 6.6% rests with the top ten. The sequenced material came from peripheral blood. The receptor source for this set is a man aged 80 or over with active or convalescent COVID-19.

The chain is built from TRBV2 and TRBJ1-6; weak D call: TRBD1 (5 bases). CDR3 size: 14 residues. V was trimmed by 3 bases and J by 4 bases, leaving 7 bases between them. Germline CDR1 and CDR2: SNHLY and FYNNEI. CDR3 in amino acids: CASSDGTYNSPLHF. The CDR3 DNA is TGTGCCAGCAGTGATGGGACTTATAATTCACCCCTCCACTTT.

This chain joins TRBV19 and TRBJ2-1; a possible D gene is TRBD2 (5 bases). This CDR3 region has 14 residues. Germline V CDR1 and CDR2: LNHDA, SQIVND (reference sequence). V was trimmed by 10 bases and J by 6 bases, leaving 19 bases between them. CDR3 amino acids: CATKEGSSSNEQFF. The CDR3 DNA reads as TGTGCCACTAAAGAGGGATCGTCGAGCAATGAGCAGTTCTTC.

This chain uses TRBV11-3 with TRBJ2-7; a weak D match, TRBD2 (6 bases). Germline V gene sequence: CDR1 SGHNT, CDR2 YENEEA. CDR3 size: 14 residues. Trimming took off 5 bases at V and 2 bases at J, with 13 bases between the two ends. The CDR3 region is CASSRSSGPYEQYF. The CDR3, as DNA: TGTGCCAGCAGCCGCAGTAGCGGCCCCTACGAGCAGTACTTC.

The CDR3 DNA is TGTGCCAGCAGCACCTACAGGGGCGCTAACTATGGCTACACCTTC. Translating gives CASSTYRGANYGYTF. The gene calls are TRBV13 and TRBJ1-2, with 7 bases aligning to TRBD1. Germline V gene lookup returns CDR1 PRHDT and CDR2 FYEKMQ (reference sequence). J was trimmed by 0 bases and V by 5 bases; bases with no gene match: 6. The CDR3 is 15 residues long.

This clone is a singleton in its sample. This sequence joins TRBV5-4 and TRBJ2-5, with a tentative D call TRBD1 (6 bases). From germline, CDR1 is SGHNT and CDR2 YYREEE (reference sequence). The CDR3 sequence is 12 residues long. V gave up 8 bases and J gave up 2 bases, with 10 bases separating them. CDR3 amino acids: CASQGPQETQYF. CDR3 nucleotide sequence: TGTGCCAGTCAGGGGCCACAAGAGACCCAGTACTTC.

The gene calls are TRBV6-5 and TRBJ1-3; D might be TRBD1 (6 bases). Trimming pared 8 bases from V and 1 base from J, leaving 12 bases between. CDR3 length: 14 amino acids. Per the germline V gene, CDR1 is MNHEY and CDR2 is SVGAGI. The DNA for the CDR3 is TGTGCCAGCGGAGATACAGGGTCTGGAAACACCATATATTTT. This codes for CASGDTGSGNTIYF.

The chain carries TRBV18 and TRBJ1-1; TRBD1 aligns across 9 bases. The CDR3 runs 14 residues. The ends lost 4 bases at V and 4 bases at J; junction bases unmatched: 4. Germline V gene data show CDR1 as KGHSH and CDR2 as LQKENI. In DNA form, the CDR3 reads TGTGCCAGCTCACGACGGGACAGGGTCACTGAAGCTTTCTTT. It yields the protein CASSRRDRVTEAFF.

This clone occurred once. CDR3 in DNA: TGTGCCAGCAGACCGGACAGTAACTCCTACAATGAGCAGTTCTTC. It codes for CASRPDSNSYNEQFF. The chain is built from TRBV5-4 and TRBJ2-1; D might be TRBD1 (6 bases). CDR3 length: 15 residues. Trimming shortened V by 5 bases and J by 0 bases, and 12 bases separated the two germline ends. From germline, CDR1 is SGHNT and CDR2 YYREEE (reference sequence).

This rearrangement joins TRBV9 to TRBJ2-3, with 7 bases fitting TRBD1. V shed 7 bases and J 4 bases; nucleotides not matched to a gene: 6. This CDR3 comprises 13 residues. CDR1 and CDR2 (germline): SGDLS, YYNGEE. CDR3 region: CASCTGVADTQYF. DNA for the CDR3: TGTGCCAGCTGTACAGGGGTCGCAGATACGCAGTATTTT. Combining the CDR3 with reference TRBV9 and TRBJ2-3 gives the whole variable domain DSGVTQTPKHLITATGQRVTLRCSPRSGDLSVYWYQQSLDQGLQFLIQYYNGEERAKGNILERFSAQQFPDLHSELNLSSLELGDSALYFCASCTGVADTQYFGPGTRLTVL.

The chain combines TRBV6-2 or TRBV6-3 with TRBJ1-5; no firm D call. Germline V gene lookup returns CDR1 MNHEY and CDR2 SVGEGT. CDR3 length equals 13 residues. V lost 2 bases and J lost 5, with 7 bases in between. In DNA, the CDR3 is TGTGCCAGCAGTTACCAAACTTATCAGCCCCAGCATTTT. As protein: CASSYQTYQPQHF.

The chain carries TRBV13 and TRBJ2-1; D remains ambiguous. V was shortened by 4 bases and J by 0 bases, with 10 bases between the two germline ends. The CDR3 sequence is 15 residues long. Germline CDR1 and CDR2: PRHDT and FYEKMQ (reference sequence). The chain's CDR3 is CASSSRSSSYNEQFF. CDR3 nucleotides: TGTGCCAGCAGCTCACGCTCGAGCTCCTACAATGAGCAGTTCTTC.

This clone was counted between two and nine times. V usage is TRBV7-3 and J usage is TRBJ2-2, with 8 nucleotides matching TRBD1. There are 13 residues in the CDR3. Trimming at V came to 5 bases and at J to 5 bases, leaving 1 base not matched to a gene. Germline V CDR1 and CDR2: SGHTA, FQGTGA. The CDR3 DNA reads as TGTGCCAGCAGCACAGGGGGAACCGGGGAGCTGTTTTTT. This gives the protein CASSTGGTGELFF.

DNA for the CDR3: TGCGCCAGCAGCCAACCGGGTCGAATCTACGAGCAGTACTTC. This sequence encodes CASSQPGRIYEQYF. The V and J genes are TRBV4-1 and TRBJ2-7, with no clear D. The germline V gene has CDR1 MGHRA and CDR2 YSYEKL. The length of the CDR3 is 14 residues. The V and J ends lost 2 bases and 3 bases respectively, with 11 bases between them.

This chain uses TRBV19 with TRBJ1-5; unclear D gene. Germline V gives CDR1 LNHDA, CDR2 SQIVND (reference sequence). This CDR3 comprises 17 residues. V lost 1 base and J lost 6, with 19 bases in between. The CDR3 loop reads CASSIAPRASSGQPQHF. In nucleotides, the CDR3 is TGTGCCAGTAGTATAGCCCCCCGAGCGAGTTCGGGTCAGCCCCAGCATTTT.

The V call is TRBV5-1, the J call TRBJ2-2; weak D call: TRBD1 (6 bases). The CDR3 runs to 15 residues. V was shortened by 4 bases and J by 4 bases, with 14 bases between the two germline ends. The germline V gene has CDR1 SGHRS and CDR2 YFSETQ. The CDR3 region has the DNA TGCGCCAGCAGCAGGGTGGACAGACCCACCGGGGAGCTGTTTTTT. Its protein product is CASSRVDRPTGELFF.

The rearrangement links TRBV5-1 to TRBJ2-7; perhaps TRBD1 as D (5 bases). The CDR3 is 14 residues long. V was cut by 0 bases and J by 2 bases, with 9 bases left in between. The V gene's germline CDR1 is SGHRS and CDR2 YFSETQ. DNA of the CDR3: TGCGCCAGCAGCTTGGGACAGACAGCCTACGAGCAGTACTTC. It is translated as CASSLGQTAYEQYF.

This chain connects TRBV3-1 (or the pseudogene TRBV3-2) to TRBJ2-2, with a possible D match to TRBD2 (5 bases). V lost 4 bases and J 6 bases, leaving 12 bases between the germline ends. The CDR3 is 14 amino acids. The germline V gene has CDR1 LGHDT and CDR2 YNNKEL (reference sequence). The CDR3 sequence is CASSLIGGPGELFF. CDR3 in DNA: TGTGCCAGCAGCCTAATAGGAGGTCCCGGGGAGCTGTTTTTT.

This rearrangement joins TRBV19 to TRBJ2-7, with TRBD1 matching 7 bases. The CDR3 is made up of 17 amino acids. The V and J ends lost 3 bases and 2 bases, in that order; junction bases with no gene match: 13. CDR1 is LNHDA and CDR2 is SQIVND in the germline V gene (reference sequence). CDR3 DNA sequence: TGTGCCAGTAGTATTCGTGCCCCGGGACAGCAGACCTACGAGCAGTACTTC. As protein: CASSIRAPGQQTYEQYF. The full variable domain, its missing parts supplied by reference TRBV19 and TRBJ2-7, is DGGITQSPKYLFRKEGQNVTLSCEQNLNHDAMYWYRQDPGQGLRLIYYSQIVNDFQKGDIAEGYSVSREKKESFPLTVTSAQKNPTAFYLCASSIRAPGQQTYEQYFGPGTRLTVT.

This clone occurred a few times. This chain's CDR3 is CASSSRDREPYEQYF. CDR3 DNA: TGTGCCAGCAGTTCCCGGGACAGGGAACCTTACGAGCAGTACTTC. This rearrangement joins TRBV6-2 or TRBV6-3 to TRBJ2-7, with 9 positions matching TRBD1. V lost 4 bases and J lost 4; bases outside the gene matches: 8. The CDR3 is 15 residues long. The germline gives CDR1 MNHEY, CDR2 SVGEGT.

This chain connects TRBV30 to TRBJ1-3; TRBD1 aligns across 9 bases. Germline lookup yields CDR1 GTSNPN and CDR2 SVGIG (reference sequence). The CDR3 is 13 amino acids. Trimming cost V 5 bases and J 2 bases; bases outside gene matches: 1. CDR3 bases: TGTGCCTGGGACAGGGGGGCTGGAAACACCATATATTTT. Its translation is CAWDRGAGNTIYF.

V usage is TRBV12-3 or TRBV12-4 and J usage is TRBJ1-5, with D uncertain. CDR3 length equals 13 residues. V lost 1 base and J lost 4, with 5 bases in between. This CDR3 is CASSLGENQPQHF. CDR3 DNA: TGTGCCAGCAGTTTAGGGGAGAATCAGCCCCAGCATTTT.

V gene TRBV5-5 combines with J gene TRBJ1-6; 9 nucleotides agree with TRBD1. This CDR3 region has 15 residues. The V segment lost 5 bases and the J segment 9 bases; nucleotides outside the gene matches: 9. Per the germline V gene, CDR1 is SGHKS and CDR2 is YYEKEE (reference sequence). The chain's CDR3 is CASSRTGGVGSPLHF. The CDR3 DNA follows: TGTGCCAGCAGTCGAACAGGGGGCGTAGGTTCACCCCTCCACTTT.

The chain joins TRBV6-1 to TRBJ2-1; 7 bases line up with TRBD2. CDR3 length: 15 amino acids. Per the germline V gene, CDR1 is MNHNS and CDR2 is SASEGT. The V gene end was trimmed by 2 bases and the J gene end by 5 bases; junction bases not matched to a gene: 6. This CDR3 is CASSEFLAANNEQFF. The DNA of the CDR3 is TGTGCCAGCAGTGAATTCCTAGCGGCGAACAATGAGCAGTTCTTC.

In this sample, this clone turned up once. The chain combines TRBV3-1 (or the pseudogene TRBV3-2) with TRBJ2-3; perhaps TRBD2 as D (5 bases). Trimming cost V 0 bases and J 2 bases, with 15 bases left between them. The CDR3 has 17 residues. Germline loops: CDR1 LGHDT, CDR2 YNNKEL (reference sequence). Here the CDR3 reads CASSQDSIGNPTDTQYF. CDR3 nucleotide sequence: TGTGCCAGCAGCCAAGATAGTATCGGGAACCCCACAGATACGCAGTATTTT.

The rearrangement uses TRBV19 and TRBJ1-5; TRBD1 matches at 9 bases. V trimming: 5 bases; J trimming: 7 bases; junction bases outside the gene matches: 9. This CDR3 spans 15 amino acids. CDR1 and CDR2 (germline): LNHDA, SQIVND (reference sequence). Here the CDR3 DNA reads TGTGCCAGTAGTGCCAACAGGGGGCTGGGGCAGCCCCAGCATTTT. Translation gives CASSANRGLGQPQHF.

This chain joins TRBV11-2 and TRBJ2-2, with TRBD1 as a possible D gene (5 bases). The V end lost 5 bases, the J end lost 6 bases, and 16 bases lay between the germline ends. Per germline, CDR1 SGHAT and CDR2 FQNNGV. The CDR3 spans 15 residues. CDR3 region: CASSLQRGDAGELFF. DNA of the CDR3: TGTGCCAGCAGCCTACAAAGGGGCGATGCCGGGGAGCTGTTTTTT.

This clone was recorded only once. In DNA form, the CDR3 reads TGTGCCAGCAGCTTAGATGGAGAGGCGGACTACTATGGCTACACCTTC. It is translated as CASSLDGEADYYGYTF. This rearrangement joins TRBV7-9 to TRBJ1-2; no reliable D call. Between the trimmed V and J ends, which lost 1 base and 3 bases, there was a span of 15 bases. Per the germline V gene, CDR1 is SEHNR and CDR2 is FQNEAQ (reference sequence). The CDR3 loop spans 16 amino acids.